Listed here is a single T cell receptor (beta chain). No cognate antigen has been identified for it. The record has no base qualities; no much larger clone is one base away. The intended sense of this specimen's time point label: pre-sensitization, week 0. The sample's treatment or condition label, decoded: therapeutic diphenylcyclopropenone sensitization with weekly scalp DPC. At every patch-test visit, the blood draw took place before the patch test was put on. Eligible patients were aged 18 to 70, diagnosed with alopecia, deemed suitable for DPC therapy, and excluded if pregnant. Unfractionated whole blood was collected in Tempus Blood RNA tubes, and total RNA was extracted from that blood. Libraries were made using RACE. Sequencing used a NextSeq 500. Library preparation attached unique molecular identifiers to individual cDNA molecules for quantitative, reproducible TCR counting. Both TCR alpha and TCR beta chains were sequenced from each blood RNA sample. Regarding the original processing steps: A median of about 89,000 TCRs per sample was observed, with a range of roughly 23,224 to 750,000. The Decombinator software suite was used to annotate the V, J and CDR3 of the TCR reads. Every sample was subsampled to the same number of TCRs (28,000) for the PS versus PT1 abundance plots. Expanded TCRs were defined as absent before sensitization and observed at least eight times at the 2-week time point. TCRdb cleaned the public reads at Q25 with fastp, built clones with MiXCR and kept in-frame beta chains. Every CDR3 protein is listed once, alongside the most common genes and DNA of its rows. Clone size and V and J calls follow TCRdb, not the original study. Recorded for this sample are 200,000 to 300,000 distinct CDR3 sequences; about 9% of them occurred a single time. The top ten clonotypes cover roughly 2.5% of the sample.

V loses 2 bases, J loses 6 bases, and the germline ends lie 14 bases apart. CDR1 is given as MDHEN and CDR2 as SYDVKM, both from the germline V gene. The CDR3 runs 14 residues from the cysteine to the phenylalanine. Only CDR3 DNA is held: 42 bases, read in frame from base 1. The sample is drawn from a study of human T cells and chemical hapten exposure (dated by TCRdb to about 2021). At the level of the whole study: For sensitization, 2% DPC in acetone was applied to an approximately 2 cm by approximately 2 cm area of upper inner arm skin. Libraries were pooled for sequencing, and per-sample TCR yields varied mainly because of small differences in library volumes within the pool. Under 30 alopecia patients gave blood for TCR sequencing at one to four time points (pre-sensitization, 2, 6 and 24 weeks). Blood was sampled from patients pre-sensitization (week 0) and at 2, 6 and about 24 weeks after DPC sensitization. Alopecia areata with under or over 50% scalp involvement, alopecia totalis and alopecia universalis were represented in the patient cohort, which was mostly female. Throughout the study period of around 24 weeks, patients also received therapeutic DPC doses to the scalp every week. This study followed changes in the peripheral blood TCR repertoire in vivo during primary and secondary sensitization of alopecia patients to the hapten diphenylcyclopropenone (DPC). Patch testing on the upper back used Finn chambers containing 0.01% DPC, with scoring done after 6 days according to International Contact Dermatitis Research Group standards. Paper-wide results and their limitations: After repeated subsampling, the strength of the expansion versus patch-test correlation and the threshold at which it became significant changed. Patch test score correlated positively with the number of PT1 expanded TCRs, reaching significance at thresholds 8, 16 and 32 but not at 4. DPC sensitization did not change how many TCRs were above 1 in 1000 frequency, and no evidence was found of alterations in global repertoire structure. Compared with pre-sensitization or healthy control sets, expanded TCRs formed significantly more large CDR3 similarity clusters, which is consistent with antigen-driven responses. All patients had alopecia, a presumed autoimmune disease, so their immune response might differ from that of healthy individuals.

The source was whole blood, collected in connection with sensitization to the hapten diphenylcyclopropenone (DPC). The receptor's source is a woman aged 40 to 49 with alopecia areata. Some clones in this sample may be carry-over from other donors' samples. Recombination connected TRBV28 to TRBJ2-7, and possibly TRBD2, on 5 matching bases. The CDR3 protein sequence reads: CASSLGNLRGEQYF. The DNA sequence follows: TGTGCCAGCAGTTTAGGGAACCTCCGGGGCGAGCAGTACTTC.